This T cell receptor beta chain was recovered during a study of circulating and synovial CD4+ cells in juvenile arthritis. Study observations and caveats: These blood cells shared more CDR3 sequences with synovium than bulk blood. Bulk blood CD4 repertoires were more diverse than these. Overlap with synovium rose as more T cells were sequenced.

CDR1 and CDR2 (germline): SGDLS, YYNGEE. V lost 2 bases to trimming and J lost 2 bases, with 15 bases between them. The CDR3 extends over 16 amino acids. A remark on this clone: Its cognate antigen is unknown.

The protocol was immunoSEQ multiplex PCR, while the TCRdb copy is restricted to in-frame clones and leaves out a portion. The sample has over 11,000 clones; over 80% are singletons. The sequenced sample was CD4+ T cells from synovial fluid. The receptor comes from a human patient with juvenile idiopathic arthritis. Some clones in this sample may be carry-over from other donors' samples. The chain employs TRBV9 and TRBJ2-3; D perhaps matches TRBD2 (7 bases). The CDR3 protein is CASSVSGGLNTDTQYF. DNA of the CDR3: TGTGCCAGCAGCGTTTCGGGGGGCCTTAACACAGATACGCAGTATTTT.